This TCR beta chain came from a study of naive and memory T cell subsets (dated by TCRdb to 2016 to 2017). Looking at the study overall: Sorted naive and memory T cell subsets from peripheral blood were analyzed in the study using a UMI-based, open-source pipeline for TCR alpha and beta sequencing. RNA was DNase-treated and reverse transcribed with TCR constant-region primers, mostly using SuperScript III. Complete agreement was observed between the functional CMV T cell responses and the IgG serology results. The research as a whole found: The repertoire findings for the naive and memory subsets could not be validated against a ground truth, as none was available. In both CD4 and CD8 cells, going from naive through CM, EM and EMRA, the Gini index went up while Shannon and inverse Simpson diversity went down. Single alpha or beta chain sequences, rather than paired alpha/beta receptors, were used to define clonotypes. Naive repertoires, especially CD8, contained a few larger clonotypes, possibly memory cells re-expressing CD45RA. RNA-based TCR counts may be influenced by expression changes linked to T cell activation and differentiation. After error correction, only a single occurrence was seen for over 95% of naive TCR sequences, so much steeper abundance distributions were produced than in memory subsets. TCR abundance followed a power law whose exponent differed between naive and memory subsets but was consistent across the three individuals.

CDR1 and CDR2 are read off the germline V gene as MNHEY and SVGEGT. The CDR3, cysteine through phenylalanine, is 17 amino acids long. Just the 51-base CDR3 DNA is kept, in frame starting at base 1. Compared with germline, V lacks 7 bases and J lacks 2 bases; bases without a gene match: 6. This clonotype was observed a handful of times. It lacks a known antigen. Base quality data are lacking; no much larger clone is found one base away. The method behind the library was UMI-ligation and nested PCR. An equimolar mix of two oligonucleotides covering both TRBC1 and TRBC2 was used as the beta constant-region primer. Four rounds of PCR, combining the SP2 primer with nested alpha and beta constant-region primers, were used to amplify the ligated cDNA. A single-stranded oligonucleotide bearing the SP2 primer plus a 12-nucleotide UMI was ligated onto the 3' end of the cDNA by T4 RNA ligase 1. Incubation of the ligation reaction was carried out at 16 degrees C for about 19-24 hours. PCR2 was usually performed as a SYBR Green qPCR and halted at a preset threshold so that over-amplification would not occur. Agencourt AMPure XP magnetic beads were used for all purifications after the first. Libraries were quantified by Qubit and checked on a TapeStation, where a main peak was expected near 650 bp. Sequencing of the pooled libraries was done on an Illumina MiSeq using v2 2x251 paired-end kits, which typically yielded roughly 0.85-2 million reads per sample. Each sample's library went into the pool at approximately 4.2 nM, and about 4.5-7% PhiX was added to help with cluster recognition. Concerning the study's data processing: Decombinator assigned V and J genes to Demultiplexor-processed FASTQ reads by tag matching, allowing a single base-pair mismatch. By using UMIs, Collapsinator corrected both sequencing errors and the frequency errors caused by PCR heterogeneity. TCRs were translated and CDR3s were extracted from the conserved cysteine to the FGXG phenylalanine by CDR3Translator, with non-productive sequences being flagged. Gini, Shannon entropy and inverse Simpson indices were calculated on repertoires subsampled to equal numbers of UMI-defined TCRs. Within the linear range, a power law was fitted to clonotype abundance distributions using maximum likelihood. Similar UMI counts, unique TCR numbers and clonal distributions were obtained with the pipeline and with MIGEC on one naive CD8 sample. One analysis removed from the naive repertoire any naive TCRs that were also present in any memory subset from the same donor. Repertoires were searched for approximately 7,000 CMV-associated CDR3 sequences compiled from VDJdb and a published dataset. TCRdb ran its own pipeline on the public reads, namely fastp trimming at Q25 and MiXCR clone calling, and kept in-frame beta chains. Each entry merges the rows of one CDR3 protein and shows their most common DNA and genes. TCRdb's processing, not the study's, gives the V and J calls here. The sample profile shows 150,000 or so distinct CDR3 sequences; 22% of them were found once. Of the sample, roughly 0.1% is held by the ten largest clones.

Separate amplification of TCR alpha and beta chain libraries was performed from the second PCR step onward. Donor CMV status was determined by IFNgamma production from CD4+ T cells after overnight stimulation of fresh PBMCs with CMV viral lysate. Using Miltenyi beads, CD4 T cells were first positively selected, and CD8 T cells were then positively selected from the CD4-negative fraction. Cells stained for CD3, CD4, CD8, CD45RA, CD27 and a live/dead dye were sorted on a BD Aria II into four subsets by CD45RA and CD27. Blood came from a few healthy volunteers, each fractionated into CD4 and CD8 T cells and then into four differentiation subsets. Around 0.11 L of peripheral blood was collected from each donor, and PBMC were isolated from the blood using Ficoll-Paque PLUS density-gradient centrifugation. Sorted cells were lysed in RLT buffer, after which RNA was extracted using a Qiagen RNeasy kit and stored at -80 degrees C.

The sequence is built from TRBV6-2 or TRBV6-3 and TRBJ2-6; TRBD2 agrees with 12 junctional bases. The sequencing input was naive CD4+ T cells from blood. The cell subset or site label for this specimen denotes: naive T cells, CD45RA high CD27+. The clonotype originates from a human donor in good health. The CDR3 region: CASTLTSGRPGANVLTF. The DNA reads TGTGCCAGCACCCTGACTAGCGGGAGACCTGGGGCCAACGTCCTGACTTTC.